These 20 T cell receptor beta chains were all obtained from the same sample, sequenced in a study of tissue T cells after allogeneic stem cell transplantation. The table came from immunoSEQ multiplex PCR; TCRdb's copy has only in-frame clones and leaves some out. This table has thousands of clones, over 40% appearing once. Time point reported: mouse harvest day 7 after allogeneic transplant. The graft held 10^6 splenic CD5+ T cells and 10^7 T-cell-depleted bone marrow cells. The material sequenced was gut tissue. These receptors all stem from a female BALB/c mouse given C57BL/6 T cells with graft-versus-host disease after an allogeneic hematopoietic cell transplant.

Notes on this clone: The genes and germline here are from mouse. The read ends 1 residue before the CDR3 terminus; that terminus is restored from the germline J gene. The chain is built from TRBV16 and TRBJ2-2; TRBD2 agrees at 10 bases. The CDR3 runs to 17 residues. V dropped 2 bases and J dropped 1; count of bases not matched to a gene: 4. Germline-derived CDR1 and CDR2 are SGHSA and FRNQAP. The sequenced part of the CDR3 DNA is TGTGCAAGCAGCTTATCCAACTGGGGGGGAAACACCGGGCAGCTCTAC. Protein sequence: CASSLSNWGGNTGQLY. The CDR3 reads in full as CASSLSNWGGNTGQLYF.

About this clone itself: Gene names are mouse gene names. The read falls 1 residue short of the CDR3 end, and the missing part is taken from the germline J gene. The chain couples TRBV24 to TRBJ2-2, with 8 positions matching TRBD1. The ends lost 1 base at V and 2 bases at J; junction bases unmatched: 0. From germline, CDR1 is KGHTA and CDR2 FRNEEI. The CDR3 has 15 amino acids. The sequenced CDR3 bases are TGTGCCAGCAGTCTGTGGACAGGGAACACCGGGCAGCTCTAC. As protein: CASSLWTGNTGQLY. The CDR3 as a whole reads CASSLWTGNTGQLYF.

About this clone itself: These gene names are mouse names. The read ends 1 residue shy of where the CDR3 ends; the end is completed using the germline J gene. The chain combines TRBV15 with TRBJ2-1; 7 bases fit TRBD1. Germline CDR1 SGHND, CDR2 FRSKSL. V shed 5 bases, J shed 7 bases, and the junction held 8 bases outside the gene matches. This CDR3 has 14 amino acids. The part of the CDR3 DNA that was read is TGTGCCAGCAGTCGGGACAGATCGAGGGCTGAGCAGTTC. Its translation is CASSRDRSRAEQF. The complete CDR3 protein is CASSRDRSRAEQFF. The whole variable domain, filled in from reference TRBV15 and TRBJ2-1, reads DAGVTQTPRHEVAEKGQTIILKCEPVSGHNDLFWYRQTKIQGLELLSYFRSKSLMEDGGAFKDRFKAEMLNSSFSTLKIQPTEPKDSAVYLCASSRDRSRAEQFFGPGTRLTVL.

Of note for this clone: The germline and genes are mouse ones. The sequenced CDR3 bases are TGTGCCAGCAGCTTGGGGGGGCGTGCTGAGCAGTTC. This translates into CASSLGGRAEQF. The whole CDR3 sequence is CASSLGGRAEQFF. V usage is TRBV4 and J usage is TRBJ2-1; 9 bases are shared with TRBD2. With the read ending 1 residue before the CDR3 end, the germline J gene is used to fill in that end. The CDR3 is 13 amino acids. CDR1 is LGHDT and CDR2 is YNNKQL in the germline V gene (reference sequence). V shed 4 bases and J 6 bases; nucleotides not matched to a gene: 1. Supplemented by reference TRBV4 and TRBJ2-1, the full variable domain reads ETAVFQTPNYHVTQVGNEVSFNCKQTLGHDTMYWYKQDSKKLLKIMFSYNNKQLIVNETVPRRFSPQSSDKAHLNLRIKSVEPEDSAVYLCASSLGGRAEQFFGPGTRLTVL.

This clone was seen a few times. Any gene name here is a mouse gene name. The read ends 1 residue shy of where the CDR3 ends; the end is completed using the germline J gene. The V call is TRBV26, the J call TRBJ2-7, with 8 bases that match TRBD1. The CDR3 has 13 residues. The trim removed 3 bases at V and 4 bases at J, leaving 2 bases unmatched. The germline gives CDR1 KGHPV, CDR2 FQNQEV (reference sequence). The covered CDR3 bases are TGTGCCAGCAGTCTCCAGGGGGCTTATGAACAGTAC. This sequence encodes CASSLQGAYEQY. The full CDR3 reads CASSLQGAYEQYF.

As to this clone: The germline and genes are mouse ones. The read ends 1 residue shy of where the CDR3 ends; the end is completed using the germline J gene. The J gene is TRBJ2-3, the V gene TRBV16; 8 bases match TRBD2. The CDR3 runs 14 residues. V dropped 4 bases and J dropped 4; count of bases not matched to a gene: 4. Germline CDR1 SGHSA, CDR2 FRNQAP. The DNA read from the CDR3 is TGTGCAAGCAGCTCGCTGGGGGGTCCAGAAACGCTGTAT. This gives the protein CASSSLGGPETLY. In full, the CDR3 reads CASSSLGGPETLYF.

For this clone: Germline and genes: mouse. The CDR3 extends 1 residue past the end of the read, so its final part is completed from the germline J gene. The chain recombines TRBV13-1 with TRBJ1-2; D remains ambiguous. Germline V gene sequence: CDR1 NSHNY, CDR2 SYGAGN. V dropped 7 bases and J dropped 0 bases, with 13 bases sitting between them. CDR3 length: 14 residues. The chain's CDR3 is CASGASKSNSDYTF. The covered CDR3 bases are TGTGCCAGCGGTGCCTCCAAATCAAACTCCGACTACACC.

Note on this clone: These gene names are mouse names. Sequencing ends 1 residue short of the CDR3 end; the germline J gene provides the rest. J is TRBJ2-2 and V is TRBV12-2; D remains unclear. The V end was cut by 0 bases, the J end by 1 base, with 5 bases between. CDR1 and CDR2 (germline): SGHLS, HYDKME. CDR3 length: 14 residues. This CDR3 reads CASSLPENTGQLYF. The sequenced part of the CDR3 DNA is TGTGCCAGCTCTCTCCCAGAAAACACCGGGCAGCTCTAC.

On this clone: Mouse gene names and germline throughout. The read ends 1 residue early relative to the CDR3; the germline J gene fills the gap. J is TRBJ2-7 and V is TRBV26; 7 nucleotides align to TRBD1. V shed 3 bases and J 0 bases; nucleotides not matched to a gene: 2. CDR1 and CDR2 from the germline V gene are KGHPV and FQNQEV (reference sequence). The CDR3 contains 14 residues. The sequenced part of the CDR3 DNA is TGTGCCAGCAGTCTCCGGGACAGCTCCTATGAACAGTAC. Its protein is CASSLRDSSYEQY. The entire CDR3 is CASSLRDSSYEQYF. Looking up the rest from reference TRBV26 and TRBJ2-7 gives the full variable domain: NSKVIQTPRYLVKGQGQKAKMRCIPEKGHPVVFWYQQNKNNEFKFLINFQNQEVLQQIDMTEKRFSAECPSNSPCSLEIQSSEAGDSALYLCASSLRDSSYEQYFGPGTRLTVL.

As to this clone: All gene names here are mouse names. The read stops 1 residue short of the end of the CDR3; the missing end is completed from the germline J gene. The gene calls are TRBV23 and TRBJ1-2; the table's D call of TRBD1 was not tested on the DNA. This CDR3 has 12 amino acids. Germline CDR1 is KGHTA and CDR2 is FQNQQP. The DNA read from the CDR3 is TGCTCCAGCAGCCCCAGGGGATCCGACTACACC. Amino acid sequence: CSSSPRGSDYT. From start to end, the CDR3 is CSSSPRGSDYTF.

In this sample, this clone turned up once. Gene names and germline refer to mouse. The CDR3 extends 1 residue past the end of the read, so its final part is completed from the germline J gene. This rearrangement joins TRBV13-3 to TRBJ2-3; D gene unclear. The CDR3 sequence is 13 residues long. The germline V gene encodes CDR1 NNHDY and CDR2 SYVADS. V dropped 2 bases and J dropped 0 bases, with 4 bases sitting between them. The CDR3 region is CASSEDSAETLYF. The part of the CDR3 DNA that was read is TGTGCCAGCAGTGAGGACAGTGCAGAAACGCTGTAT.

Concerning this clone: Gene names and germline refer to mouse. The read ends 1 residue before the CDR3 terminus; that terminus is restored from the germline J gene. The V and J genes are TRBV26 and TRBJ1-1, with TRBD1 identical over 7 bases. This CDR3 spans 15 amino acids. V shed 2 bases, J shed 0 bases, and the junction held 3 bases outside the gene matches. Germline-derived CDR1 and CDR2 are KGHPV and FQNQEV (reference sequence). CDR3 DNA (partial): TGTGCCAGCAGTCTGCCGGGACAGTCAAACACAGAAGTCTTC. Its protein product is CASSLPGQSNTEVF. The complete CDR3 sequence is CASSLPGQSNTEVFF.

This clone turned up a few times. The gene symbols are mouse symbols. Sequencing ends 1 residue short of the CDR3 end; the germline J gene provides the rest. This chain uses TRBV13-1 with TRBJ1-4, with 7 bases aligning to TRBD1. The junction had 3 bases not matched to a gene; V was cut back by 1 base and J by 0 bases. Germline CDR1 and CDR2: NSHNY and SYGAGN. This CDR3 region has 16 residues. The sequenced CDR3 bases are TGTGCCAGCAGTGATTACAGGGGAATTTCCAACGAAAGATTATTT. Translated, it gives CASSDYRGISNERLF. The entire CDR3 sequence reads CASSDYRGISNERLFF.

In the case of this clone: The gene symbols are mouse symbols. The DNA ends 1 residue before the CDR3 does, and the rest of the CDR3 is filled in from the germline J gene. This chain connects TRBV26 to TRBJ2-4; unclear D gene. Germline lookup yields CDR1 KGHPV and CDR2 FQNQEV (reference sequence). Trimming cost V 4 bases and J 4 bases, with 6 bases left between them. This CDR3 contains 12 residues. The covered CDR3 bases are TGTGCCAGCAGTCAGGGAGAAAACACCTTGTAC. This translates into CASSQGENTLY. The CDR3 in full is CASSQGENTLYF.

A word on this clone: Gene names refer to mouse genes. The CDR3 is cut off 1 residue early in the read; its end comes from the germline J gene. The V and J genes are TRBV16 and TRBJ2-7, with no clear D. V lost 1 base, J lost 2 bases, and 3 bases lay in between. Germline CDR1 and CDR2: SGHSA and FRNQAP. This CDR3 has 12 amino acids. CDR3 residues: CASSLVTYEQYF. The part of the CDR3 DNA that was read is TGTGCAAGCAGCTTAGTTACCTATGAACAGTAC.

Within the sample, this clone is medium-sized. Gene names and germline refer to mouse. The sequenced part of the CDR3 DNA is TGTGCCAGCAGTATCAATAATTCGCCCCTCTAC. Translation: CASSINNSPLY. The entire CDR3 protein reads CASSINNSPLYF. The chain joins TRBV19 to TRBJ1-6; D not certain. From the germline J gene comes the end of the CDR3, since the read stops 1 residue before it. TRBJ1-6 is noted as an ORF with a role that remains uncertain. This CDR3 contains 12 residues. Germline-derived CDR1 and CDR2 are FNHDT and SITEND (reference sequence). Trimming pared 2 bases from V and 5 bases from J, leaving 2 bases between.

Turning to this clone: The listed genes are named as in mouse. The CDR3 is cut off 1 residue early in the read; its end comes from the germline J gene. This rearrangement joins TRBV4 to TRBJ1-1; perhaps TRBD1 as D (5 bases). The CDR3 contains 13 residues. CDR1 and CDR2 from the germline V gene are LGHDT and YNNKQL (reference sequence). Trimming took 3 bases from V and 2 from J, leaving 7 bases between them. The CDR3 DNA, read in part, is TGTGCCAGCAGCTACCAGGGCAACACAGAAGTCTTC. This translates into CASSYQGNTEVF. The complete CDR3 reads CASSYQGNTEVFF.

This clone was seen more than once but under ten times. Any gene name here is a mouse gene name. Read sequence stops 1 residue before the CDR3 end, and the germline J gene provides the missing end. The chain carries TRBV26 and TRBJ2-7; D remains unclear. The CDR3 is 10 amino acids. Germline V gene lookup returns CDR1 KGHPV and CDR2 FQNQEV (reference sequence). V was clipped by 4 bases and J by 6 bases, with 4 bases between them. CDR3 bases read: TGTGCCAGCAGTCCCGGTGAACAGTAC. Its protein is CASSPGEQY. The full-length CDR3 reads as CASSPGEQYF.

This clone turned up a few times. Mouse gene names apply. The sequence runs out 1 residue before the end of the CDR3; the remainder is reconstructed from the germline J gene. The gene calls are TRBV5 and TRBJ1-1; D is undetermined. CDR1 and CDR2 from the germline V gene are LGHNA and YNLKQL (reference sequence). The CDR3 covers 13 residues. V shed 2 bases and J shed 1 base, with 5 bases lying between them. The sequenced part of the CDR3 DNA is TGTGCCAGCAGCCAACAGGAAAACACAGAAGTCTTC. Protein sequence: CASSQQENTEVF. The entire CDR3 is CASSQQENTEVFF.

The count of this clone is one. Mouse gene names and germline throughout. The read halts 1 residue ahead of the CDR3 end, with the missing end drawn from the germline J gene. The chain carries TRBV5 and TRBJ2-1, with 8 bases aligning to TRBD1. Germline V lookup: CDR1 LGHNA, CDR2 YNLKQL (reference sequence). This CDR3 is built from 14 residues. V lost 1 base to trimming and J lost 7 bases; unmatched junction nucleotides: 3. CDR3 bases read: TGTGCCAGCAGCCAAGGGACAGGGAGGGCTGAGCAGTTC. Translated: CASSQGTGRAEQF. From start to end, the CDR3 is CASSQGTGRAEQFF.